One and the same sample provided the 29 T cell receptor beta chains below, sequenced in a study of T-cell memory formation after mild COVID-19. TCRdb called the 5' RACE reads again in MiXCR, with one record for every CDR3 protein. The table has a few hundred thousand distinct CDR3 sequences, around 25% seen once; the top ten hold approximately 12%. Specimen: PBMCs or a T cell subset sorted from them (not recorded which). These receptor sequences come from an adult woman who had mild COVID-19 (a few samples of this study predate the infection). Cell type and time point are not known.

This chain uses TRBV14 with TRBJ1-1; 8 bases are shared with TRBD1. Germline assignment: CDR1 SGHDN and CDR2 FVKESK. With V trimmed by 4 bases and J by 8 bases, 6 bases remained unmatched. This CDR3 has 13 amino acids. CDR3 nucleotides: TGTGCCAGCAGCCCTCCCAGGGGGCGGGAAGCTTTCTTT. Its protein is CASSPPRGREAFF.

The chain carries TRBV12-3 or TRBV12-4 and TRBJ2-3; TRBD1 might be the D (5 bases). V gave up 8 bases and J gave up 0 bases, with 12 bases separating them. The CDR3 loop spans 14 amino acids. DNA for the CDR3: TGTGCCAGCTGCGAGGACATGAGCACAGATACGCAGTATTTT. This codes for CASCEDMSTDTQYF.

This clonotype was counted only a few times. The chain is built from TRBV7-9 and TRBJ1-1; 7 nucleotides agree with TRBD1. This CDR3 has 14 amino acids. The germline V gene has CDR1 SEHNR and CDR2 FQNEAQ (reference sequence). V trimming: 6 bases; J trimming: 5 bases; junction bases outside the gene matches: 9. CDR3 protein: CASSKGQRETEAFF. In nucleotides, the CDR3 is TGTGCCAGCAGTAAGGGACAGAGGGAAACTGAAGCTTTCTTT.

This chain links TRBV11-2 with TRBJ2-2; 8 bases are a match to TRBD2. The CDR3 is 15 residues long. The germline CDR1 and CDR2 sequences are SGHAT and FQNNGV. V lost 8 bases and J lost 5; bases outside the gene matches: 10. The CDR3 sequence: CASRHGGAETGELFF. The CDR3 DNA reads as TGTGCCAGCCGACACGGGGGGGCCGAAACCGGGGAGCTGTTTTTT.

V and J are TRBV18 and TRBJ1-5; 7 bases are a match to TRBD1. J was trimmed by 0 bases and V by 3 bases; bases with no gene match: 11. Germline V gene sequence: CDR1 KGHSH, CDR2 LQKENI. The CDR3 has 18 residues. CDR3 DNA sequence: TGTGCCAGCTCACCGGCCTCCGGGACAGCCTATAGCAATCAGCCCCAGCATTTT. It specifies CASSPASGTAYSNQPQHF.

V and J are TRBV5-1 and TRBJ2-1, with a weak D call TRBD2 (6 bases). The CDR3 has 18 residues. V gave up 0 bases and J gave up 2 bases, with 18 bases separating them. Germline V CDR1 and CDR2: SGHRS, YFSETQ. DNA of the CDR3: TGCGCCAGCAGCTTGGCCGCGGGGAGCGGAAGACCCTACAATGAGCAGTTCTTC. It encodes CASSLAAGSGRPYNEQFF.

This clonotype showed up just a few times. CDR3 sequence reads: CASSLQGGGYNEQFF. In nucleotides, the CDR3 is TGTGCCAGCAGCTTGCAGGGCGGAGGATACAATGAGCAGTTCTTC. V and J are TRBV5-5 and TRBJ2-1; the D gene could be TRBD1 or TRBD2 (5 bases each). With 1 base removed from V and 4 bases from J, the gap between germline ends came to 12 bases. The CDR3 loop spans 15 amino acids. Germline CDR1 reads SGHKS; CDR2 reads YYEKEE (reference sequence).

The rearrangement uses TRBV20-1 and TRBJ2-3; 9 bases match TRBD2. The CDR3 consists of 15 residues. Germline-derived CDR1 and CDR2 are DFQATT and SNEGSKA (reference sequence). V trimming: 6 bases; J trimming: 2 bases; junction bases outside the gene matches: 9. Here the CDR3 DNA reads TGCAGTGCAGCGGTAGCGGGGGAACCCACAGATACGCAGTATTTT. Translating it yields CSAAVAGEPTDTQYF.

This clonotype was seen a single time. The chain has TRBV21-1 and TRBJ2-6. TRBV21-1 is a pseudogene locus. The CDR3 is 9 residues long. CDR3 residues: CASSNVLTF. DNA of the CDR3: TGTGCCAGCAGCAACGTCCTGACTTTC.

This clonotype was detected ten times or more. This chain links TRBV5-6 with TRBJ2-2; 10 bases match TRBD2. V shed 0 bases and J 4 bases; nucleotides not matched to a gene: 3. Germline V gene data show CDR1 as SGHDT and CDR2 as YYEEEE. The CDR3 sequence is 16 residues long. CDR3 region: CASSLGLAGLTGELFF. CDR3 DNA sequence: TGTGCCAGCAGCTTGGGACTAGCGGGCCTCACCGGGGAGCTGTTTTTT.

The chain is built from TRBV19 and TRBJ2-3; TRBD1 matches at 7 bases. The V and J ends lost 3 bases and 3 bases, in that order; junction bases with no gene match: 12. The germline CDR1 and CDR2 sequences are LNHDA and SQIVND (reference sequence). The CDR3 is 17 amino acids. CDR3: CASSMKKGAPGTDTQYF. CDR3 DNA: TGTGCCAGTAGTATGAAAAAGGGGGCACCGGGGACAGATACGCAGTATTTT. The entire variable domain, with the rest obtained from reference TRBV19 and TRBJ2-3, is as follows: DGGITQSPKYLFRKEGQNVTLSCEQNLNHDAMYWYRQDPGQGLRLIYYSQIVNDFQKGDIAEGYSVSREKKESFPLTVTSAQKNPTAFYLCASSMKKGAPGTDTQYFGPGTRLTVL.

J is TRBJ1-1 and V is TRBV6-5; TRBD1 is a possible D gene (6 bases). V dropped 2 bases and J dropped 7 bases, with 11 bases sitting between them. The germline V gene encodes CDR1 MNHEY and CDR2 SVGAGI. CDR3 size: 13 residues. CDR3 nucleotides: TGTGCCAGCAGTTACAGGGGGACGATTGAAGCTTTCTTT. Its translation: CASSYRGTIEAFF.

This clonotype showed up just once. The chain couples TRBV7-2 to TRBJ1-6; D ambiguous. The CDR3 spans 17 residues. The V gene lost 5 bases and the J gene lost 6 bases, with 20 bases spanning the gap. The germline gives CDR1 SGHTA, CDR2 FQGNSA. CDR3 sequence (DNA): TGTGCCAGCAGCACTTTTACCCGGGCAGCGGGTAATTCACCCCTCCACTTT. Protein product: CASSTFTRAAGNSPLHF.

The gene calls are TRBV6-2 or TRBV6-3 and TRBJ1-2; 8 nucleotides agree with TRBD1. CDR1 is MNHEY and CDR2 is SVGEGT in the germline V gene. V dropped 6 bases and J dropped 5; count of bases not matched to a gene: 11. This CDR3 has 15 amino acids. CDR3 bases: TGTGCCAGCAGCAACTATGGACAGGGTTATTATGGCTACACCTTC. It is translated as CASSNYGQGYYGYTF.

J is TRBJ2-3 and V is TRBV5-1; 7 positions match TRBD1. Germline CDR1 reads SGHRS; CDR2 reads YFSETQ. V dropped 1 base and J dropped 2; count of bases not matched to a gene: 4. This CDR3 has 15 residues. The CDR3 reads CASSLTGVATDTQYF. CDR3 sequence (DNA): TGCGCCAGCAGCTTGACAGGGGTAGCCACAGATACGCAGTATTTT.

This clonotype was found a few times. The chain joins TRBV12-3 or TRBV12-4 to TRBJ2-3, with TRBD1 as a possible D gene (7 bases). The V end lost 4 bases, the J end lost 6 bases, and 14 bases lay between the germline ends. The CDR3 loop spans 14 amino acids. The CDR3 DNA sequence: TGTGCCAGCAGTTCCCAGGGGGGCCTGGATACGCAGTATTTT. Amino acid sequence: CASSSQGGLDTQYF.

The V and J genes are TRBV19 and TRBJ1-2, with 9 bases fitting TRBD1. J was trimmed by 5 bases and V by 6 bases; bases with no gene match: 13. CDR1 is LNHDA, CDR2 SQIVND, per germline (reference sequence). The CDR3 runs 16 residues. CDR3 DNA: TGTGCCAGTAGATACCCCGGGGCGGACAGGGGATATGGCTACACCTTC. Translation: CASRYPGADRGYGYTF.

This clonotype was observed a few times. The gene calls are TRBV7-2 and TRBJ2-1, with TRBD2 matching 10 bases. The CDR3 is made up of 18 amino acids. Germline-derived CDR1 and CDR2 are SGHTA and FQGNSA. V was pared by 1 base and J by 1 base, with 7 bases of the junction left unmatched. CDR3 in amino acids: CASSLDTSGASSYNEQFF. The CDR3 nucleotides read TGTGCCAGCAGCTTAGATACTAGCGGGGCTTCTTCCTACAATGAGCAGTTCTTC.

Only a few counts were recorded for this clonotype. This rearrangement joins TRBV7-3 to TRBJ1-1; D is unresolved. V was cut by 5 bases and J by 3 bases, with 10 bases left in between. The germline V gene has CDR1 SGHTA and CDR2 FQGTGA. The CDR3 loop spans 13 amino acids. CDR3 coding DNA: TGTGCCAGCAGCGCTGATAGACACACTGAAGCTTTCTTT. Its translation is CASSADRHTEAFF.

This clonotype was detected a few times. The chain uses TRBV5-1 and TRBJ1-2; 8 nucleotides match TRBD1. Germline lookup yields CDR1 SGHRS and CDR2 YFSETQ. Trimming at V came to 4 bases and at J to 0 bases, leaving 8 bases not matched to a gene. The CDR3 runs 16 residues. The CDR3 spells CASSQGQGGSNYGYTF. CDR3 nucleotide sequence: TGCGCCAGCAGCCAAGGACAGGGCGGTTCTAACTATGGCTACACCTTC.

This clonotype was seen only a few times. The chain links TRBV5-1 to TRBJ2-5; 9 bases fit TRBD1. V gave up 4 bases and J gave up 6 bases; unmatched junction bases: 10. Germline V CDR1 and CDR2: SGHRS, YFSETQ. This CDR3 region has 15 residues. Here the CDR3 reads CASSVGRGQGKTQYF. The CDR3 DNA reads TGCGCCAGCAGCGTAGGGAGAGGACAGGGGAAGACCCAGTACTTC.

This rearrangement joins TRBV5-5 to TRBJ1-5; no firm D call. V lost 3 bases and J 4 bases, leaving 20 bases between the germline ends. The CDR3 runs 17 residues. Germline lookup yields CDR1 SGHKS and CDR2 YYEKEE (reference sequence). CDR3 residues: CASSSCLGPLINQPQHF. The CDR3 DNA is TGTGCCAGCAGCTCGTGCCTCGGACCCCTAATAAATCAGCCCCAGCATTTT.

This chain links TRBV24-1 with TRBJ2-5; D call uncertain. This CDR3 has 15 amino acids. CDR1 is KGHDR, CDR2 SFDVKD, per germline. Trimming stripped 3 bases from V and 4 bases from J, with 14 bases between. The CDR3 sequence is CATSDPPPLGETQYF. DNA of the CDR3: TGTGCCACCAGTGATCCTCCCCCGTTGGGAGAGACCCAGTACTTC.

CDR3 bases: TGTGCCAGCAGCTTTGGGACTAGCGGGATTTTCTACAATGAGCAGTTCTTC. Its translation is CASSFGTSGIFYNEQFF. J is TRBJ2-1 and V is TRBV7-8; 13 nucleotides align to TRBD2. The CDR3 contains 17 residues. Trimming at V came to 3 bases and at J to 3 bases, leaving 5 bases not matched to a gene. Germline CDR1 SGHVS, CDR2 FQNEAQ.

The rearrangement joins TRBV20-1 to TRBJ2-5, with unresolved D. In germline, CDR1 is DFQATT, CDR2 SNEGSKA (reference sequence). The CDR3 has 15 amino acids. V was trimmed by 0 bases and J by 3 bases, leaving 14 bases between them. In DNA form, the CDR3 reads TGCAGTGCTAGAGATCCGGCCCGATATAAAGAGACCCAGTACTTC. Translation gives CSARDPARYKETQYF.

This clonotype has a handful of counts. The chain recombines TRBV19 with TRBJ2-7; 7 positions match TRBD1. The germline CDR1 and CDR2 sequences are LNHDA and SQIVND (reference sequence). J was trimmed by 1 base and V by 4 bases; bases with no gene match: 7. The CDR3 consists of 15 residues. The chain's CDR3 is CASSSYEGASYEQYF. CDR3 DNA sequence: TGTGCCAGTAGTAGCTATGAGGGGGCTTCCTACGAGCAGTACTTC.

This clonotype was counted only a few times. The chain joins TRBV12-3 or TRBV12-4 to TRBJ1-2; possibly TRBD1 for D (5 bases). The CDR3 has 13 amino acids. V was clipped by 4 bases and J by 4 bases, with 10 bases between them. For the CDR3, the DNA is TGTGCCAGCAGTTGGGCCGACAGCTATGGCTACACCTTC. Protein product: CASSWADSYGYTF.

The sample holds a few counts of this clonotype. The V and J genes are TRBV10-3 and TRBJ1-1; possible D gene TRBD1, 5 bases. The germline CDR1 and CDR2 sequences are ENHRY and SYGVKD. There are 17 residues in the CDR3. V shed 6 bases and J shed 1 base, with 21 bases lying between them. In DNA, the CDR3 is TGTGCCATCAGCGCTACGTTTGAGAAGGGGTGGAACACTGAAGCTTTCTTT. It encodes CAISATFEKGWNTEAFF.

The chain couples TRBV5-4 to TRBJ1-1; D possibly corresponds to TRBD1 (5 bases). Germline-derived CDR1 and CDR2 are SGHNT and YYREEE (reference sequence). Trimming took off 0 bases at V and 1 base at J, with 16 bases between the two ends. This CDR3 region has 17 residues. CDR3 coding DNA: TGTGCCAGCAGCTTGGGTGCTGGAGGGGCCGCGAACACTGAAGCTTTCTTT. Encoded protein: CASSLGAGGAANTEAFF.